Described below is a single T cell receptor beta chain sequence and its context. The CDR3 is 14 amino acids. CDR1 is SGHRS, CDR2 YFSETQ, per germline. V shed 4 bases and J 2 bases; nucleotides not matched to a gene: 5. This record belongs to a study of blood T cell repertoires in COVID-19. Study details: The analysed material was cDNA or gDNA that came from T cells, B-cell-depleted T cells, or PBMCs.

As originally analysed: Estimates of nucleated cell counts were drawn from the amplification of reference gene primers. The method was immunoSEQ multiplex PCR; TCRdb's version includes in-frame clones alone and lacks a portion of them. V and J calls and clone size follow that table, whereas D and trimming were derived from the DNA. This sample yields roughly 200,000 clones, of which 85% are seen a single time; approximately 19% belongs to the top ten. The study recruited people aged 18 to 89 years across some 23 US areas. Self-reported history from a screening survey and questionnaire set each donor's cohort.

The sequenced material came from PBMCs or T cells enriched from blood (not recorded which). This TCR derives from a middle-aged man who had recovered from COVID-19. The chain employs TRBV5-1 and TRBJ2-7; TRBD1 agrees at 8 bases. The DNA of the CDR3 is TGCGCCAGCAGCCAGACGGGACAGGCCTACGAGCAGTACTTC. It yields the protein CASSQTGQAYEQYF. Complete variable domain (other parts from reference TRBV5-1 and TRBJ2-7): KAGVTQTPRYLIKTRGQQVTLSCSPISGHRSVSWYQQTPGQGLQFLFEYFSETQRNKGNFPGRFSGRQFSNSRSEMNVSTLELGDSALYLCASSQTGQAYEQYFGPGTRLTVT.